Sequencing of this TCR beta chain was carried out in a study of CD8 T cells in ankylosing spondylitis (dated by TCRdb to the late 2010s). General notes on the study: T cell receptor beta repertoires were profiled in healthy donors and ankylosing spondylitis patients so that disease-linked TCR variants could be found. The full study cohort comprised 25 ankylosing spondylitis patients and some 110 healthy donors. Peripheral blood was sampled, and synovial fluid was also collected from ankylosing spondylitis patients. Study-wide findings and limitations: A CD8+ phenotype was shown by the disease-linked clones, which were found at relatively low frequencies in peripheral blood. Some TCR beta motif variants had previously been reported in synovial fluid and blood of reactive arthritis patients, which suggested common disease-initiation mechanisms. The disease-linked clones were reported as significantly enriched in matched synovial fluid samples from ankylosing spondylitis patients. A TCR beta motif made up of several highly homologous amino acid variants appeared to be characteristic of blood from ankylosing spondylitis patients.

Sequenced on an Illumina HiSeq 2500. Quantitative 5'-RACE with molecular barcodes was used to prepare TCR beta libraries. On the study's bioinformatics: Disease-linked TCR variants were identified with a new computational method built on a probabilistic model of VDJ rearrangement. The public reads were quality trimmed at Q25 with fastp and then assembled into clones with MiXCR by TCRdb, keeping productive beta chains. All rows with the same CDR3 protein become a single entry with the most common DNA and genes. These V and J calls are TCRdb output, not the study's own analysis. This sample lists 150,000 or so distinct CDR3 sequences; 11% were detected once. Of the sample, 25% to 35% falls within the top ten clones. The V end loses 3 bases and the J end loses 1 base, and a stretch of 10 bases separates them. The CDR3 runs 13 amino acids, cysteine and phenylalanine included. CDR3 DNA is the only sequence kept; it has 39 bases, read in frame from the first base. Per the germline V gene, SQVTM is the CDR1 and ANQGSEA is the CDR2.

This clonotype has a count of ten or more. It has no known antigen specificity. There are no base qualities to consult, and no much larger clone falls within one base. The receptor was derived from a male donor with ankylosing spondylitis or in good health (not recorded which). This receptor chain uses TRBV29-1 and TRBJ2-7, with the D segment identity uncertain. Material: blood, either unsorted or a sorted T cell fraction (not recorded which). Here is the DNA: TGCAGCGTTGACCCTGGTGGTTCCTACGAGCAGTACTTC. This sequence encodes CSVDPGGSYEQYF.